The rows below give T cell receptor beta chains drawn from one sample of a study of cytomegalovirus exposure and HLA in healthy donors. TCRdb's copy holds only in-frame clones and misses some; the assay was immunoSEQ multiplex PCR. The sample contains some 170,000 clones, 96% of which appear only once. The sequenced sample was PBMCs. Receptors originate from a woman aged 18-29 years in good health and CMV-seronegative. The CDR3 runs from the conserved cysteine through the conserved F or W. The D gene is left open where the match is weak. The size entry is marked missing in some rows and otherwise reads once, few, many or a size class.

d_gene	v_gene	j_gene	abundance	CDR3aa	CDR3nt
-	TRBV7-3	TRBJ2-2	-	CASASQANTGELFF	TGTGCCAGCGCCTCACAGGCGAACACCGGGGAGCTGTTTTTT
-	TRBV6-5	TRBJ2-1	-	CASTSRGNEQFF	TGTGCCAGCACCTCAAGAGGCAATGAGCAGTTCTTC
TRBD1	TRBV18	TRBJ1-2	-	CASSPNTGGGTGGYTF	TGTGCCAGCTCACCAAACACAGGGGGCGGGACTGGAGGCTACACCTTC
TRBD2	TRBV15	TRBJ2-1	-	CATSKTSGDEQFF	TGTGCCACCAGCAAGACTAGCGGGGATGAGCAGTTCTTC
-	TRBV7-2	TRBJ1-5	-	CASSRDRPSNQPQHF	TGTGCCAGCAGCCGAGACAGACCGAGCAATCAGCCCCAGCATTTT
TRBD1	TRBV6-1	TRBJ1-4	-	CASSESRGRGEKLFF	TGTGCCAGCAGTGAAAGCAGGGGGCGAGGTGAAAAACTGTTTTTT
-	TRBV5-4	TRBJ2-1	-	CASSFGSTRTGRTYNEQFF	TGTGCCAGCAGCTTTGGTTCGACCAGAACAGGGCGAACCTACAATGAGCAGTTCTTC
TRBD1	TRBV6-5	TRBJ2-5	-	CASSYLTGGLETQYF	TGTGCCAGCAGCTACCTGACAGGGGGCTTGGAGACCCAGTACTTC
TRBD2	TRBV10-3	TRBJ2-3	-	CAISGAGDLTDTQYF	TGTGCCATCAGTGGAGCGGGGGACCTTACGGATACGCAGTATTTT
-	TRBV6-6	TRBJ1-2	-	CASRRGEGGYTF	TGTGCCAGCAGACGAGGGGAGGGGGGCTACACCTTC
TRBD2	TRBV30	TRBJ2-2	-	CAWRGGRGGTGELFF	TGTGCCTGGAGAGGGGGGCGGGGGGGCACCGGGGAGCTGTTTTTT
TRBD2	TRBV29-1	TRBJ2-3	-	CSVLYFWTSGESTDTQYF	TGCAGCGTTTTGTATTTCTGGACTAGCGGGGAAAGCACAGATACGCAGTATTTT
TRBD1	TRBV7-8	TRBJ1-4	-	CASSLARDRPNEKLFF	TGTGCCAGCAGCTTAGCCCGGGACAGGCCTAATGAAAAACTGTTTTTT
TRBD2	TRBV7-2	TRBJ2-5	-	CASSLGVAGGKQETQYF	TGTGCCAGCAGCTTAGGGGTAGCGGGGGGAAAGCAAGAGACCCAGTACTTC
-	TRBV5-1	TRBJ1-6	-	CASSLVGFSTVYNSPLHF	TGCGCCAGCAGCTTGGTAGGTTTCTCGACAGTCTATAATTCACCCCTCCACTTT
-	TRBV12-5	TRBJ1-6	once	CASGFLLPGQPEPSPLHF	TGTGCTAGTGGTTTCTTACTACCGGGACAACCGGAACCTTCACCCCTCCACTTT
-	TRBV15	TRBJ1-4	-	CATSRGVGGATNEKLFF	TGTGCCACCAGCAGAGGGGTTGGAGGTGCAACTAATGAAAAACTGTTTTTT
TRBD1	TRBV7-2	TRBJ2-3	-	CASSIGGSDTQYF	TGTGCCAGCAGCATAGGGGGCTCAGATACGCAGTATTTT
TRBD2	TRBV25-1	TRBJ2-1	-	CASSVGRDEQFF	TGTGCCAGCAGTGTTGGGAGGGATGAGCAGTTCTTC
TRBD1	TRBV10-3	TRBJ2-7	-	CAISSDRGRYEQYF	TGTGCCATCAGTTCAGACAGGGGGCGCTACGAGCAGTACTTC
-	TRBV6-6	TRBJ1-1	-	CASSYSRQNTEAFF	TGTGCCAGCAGTTACTCCCGACAGAACACTGAAGCTTTCTTT
-	TRBV5-1	TRBJ2-1	-	CASSGPGTPEGGAHNEQFF	TGCGCCAGCAGCGGCCCCGGGACACCGGAGGGGGGGGCACACAATGAGCAGTTCTTC
TRBD1	TRBV5-5	TRBJ1-1	-	CASSYRTGSLYTEAFF	TGTGCCAGCAGTTACCGGACAGGGAGTTTGTACACTGAAGCTTTCTTT
-	TRBV4-2	TRBJ1-2	-	CASSQEARESGYTF	TGTGCCAGCAGCCAAGAAGCACGTGAGAGTGGCTACACCTTC
-	TRBV6-1	TRBJ1-5	once	CASSEFLRGYNQPQHF	TGTGCCAGCAGTGAATTTTTAAGGGGCTACAATCAGCCCCAGCATTTT
TRBD1	TRBV6-1	TRBJ2-7	-	CASREPGQGGYEQYF	TGTGCCAGCAGAGAACCGGGACAGGGGGGCTACGAGCAGTACTTC
-	TRBV5-1	TRBJ2-3	-	CASSLGGGSTDTQYF	TGCGCCAGCAGCTTGGGGGGCGGTAGCACAGATACGCAGTATTTT
TRBD1	TRBV11-2	TRBJ1-2	-	CASSLGGTGGSYGYTF	TGTGCCAGCAGCTTAGGGGGGACAGGGGGCAGCTATGGCTACACCTTC
TRBD1	TRBV5-4	TRBJ2-6	-	CASSGDRGLSGANVLTF	TGTGCCAGCAGCGGCGACAGGGGGCTTAGTGGGGCCAACGTCCTGACTTTC
-	TRBV6-6	TRBJ2-3	-	CASSSEVRPHTDTQYF	TGTGCCAGCAGTTCGGAGGTCCGACCCCACACAGATACGCAGTATTTT
-	TRBV5-4	TRBJ1-1	-	CASRDTPNTEAFF	TGTGCCAGCAGAGACACCCCGAACACTGAAGCTTTCTTT
TRBD2	TRBV5-1	TRBJ2-3	-	CASSGGTSGGARDTQYF	TGCGCCAGCAGCGGAGGGACTAGCGGGGGGGCTAGGGATACGCAGTATTTT
TRBD2	TRBV9	TRBJ2-3	-	CASSPTLGAGEPTDTQYF	TGTGCCAGCAGCCCAACCCTCGGAGCGGGGGAGCCCACAGATACGCAGTATTTT
TRBD2	TRBV4-1	TRBJ2-1	-	CASSARGGGSYNEQFF	TGCGCCAGCAGCGCCCGGGGGGGCGGGTCCTACAATGAGCAGTTCTTC
-	TRBV30	TRBJ1-2	-	CAWSERGNGYTF	TGTGCCTGGAGTGAAAGGGGGAATGGCTACACCTTC
TRBD2	TRBV7-2	TRBJ2-5	-	CATQRGVTYQETQYF	TGTGCCACCCAGCGGGGGGTTACGTACCAAGAGACCCAGTACTTC
-	TRBV14	TRBJ1-2	-	CASSPHRPGYGYTF	TGTGCCAGCAGCCCGCATAGGCCGGGCTATGGCTACACCTTC
TRBD2	TRBV5-1	TRBJ2-1	-	CASSGTKAGAPYNEQFF	TGCGCCAGCAGCGGAACAAAAGCGGGGGCCCCGTACAATGAGCAGTTCTTC
-	TRBV6-6	TRBJ2-1	-	CASSYSGVGYNEQFF	TGTGCCAGCAGTTACTCCGGGGTCGGCTACAATGAGCAGTTCTTC
-	TRBV5-6	TRBJ1-1	-	CASSSVGGVEAFF	TGTGCCAGCAGCTCGGTTGGAGGAGTTGAAGCTTTCTTT
-	TRBV6-1	TRBJ2-3	-	CASSEQRTANVFSTDTQYF	TGTGCCAGCAGTGAACAGCGGACAGCAAATGTCTTTAGCACAGATACGCAGTATTTT
TRBD2	TRBV9	TRBJ2-7	-	CASSPGASGYEQYF	TGTGCCAGCAGCCCAGGGGCTAGCGGGTACGAGCAGTACTTC
-	TRBV16	TRBJ2-2	-	CASSQGQYTGELFF	TGTGCCAGCAGCCAAGGACAGTACACCGGGGAGCTGTTTTTT
TRBD1	TRBV5-1	TRBJ2-1	-	CASSPTWTGGNEQFF	TGCGCCAGCAGCCCCACCTGGACAGGGGGCAATGAGCAGTTCTTC
-	TRBV11-2	TRBJ2-2	-	CASSLIGGNTGELFF	TGTGCCAGCAGCTTAATCGGGGGGAACACCGGGGAGCTGTTTTTT